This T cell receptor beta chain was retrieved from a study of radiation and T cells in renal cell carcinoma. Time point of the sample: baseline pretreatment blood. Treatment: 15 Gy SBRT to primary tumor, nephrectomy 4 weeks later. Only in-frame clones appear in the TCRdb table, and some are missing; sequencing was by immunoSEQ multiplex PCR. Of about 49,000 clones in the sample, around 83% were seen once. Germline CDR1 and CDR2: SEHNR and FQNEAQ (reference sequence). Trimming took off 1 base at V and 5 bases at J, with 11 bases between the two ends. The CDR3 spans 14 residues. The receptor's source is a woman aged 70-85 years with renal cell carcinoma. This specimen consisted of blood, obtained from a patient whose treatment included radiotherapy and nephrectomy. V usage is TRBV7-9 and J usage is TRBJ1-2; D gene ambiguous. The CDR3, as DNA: TGTGCCAGCAGCTTAGGTGACCCGGGATATGGCTACACCTTC. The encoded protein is CASSLGDPGYGYTF.